This TCR beta chain was captured by sequencing in a study of blood T cell repertoires in COVID-19 (dated by TCRdb to about 2020). Background for the entire study: Samples covering the acute and convalescent phases of COVID-19 were provided by collaborators in the United States, Italy and Spain. The material from the prospective study consisted of cDNA or gDNA derived from T cells, B-cell-depleted T cells, or PBMCs. The dataset comprised deeply sampled blood TCRbeta repertoires from subjects exposed to, actively infected with, or recovered from COVID-19. The repertoires were made available in a free public database intended to serve as a resource for research on the immune response to SARS-CoV-2. Samples came from the ongoing ImmuneRACE study (first 160 participants) plus 1,254 subjects from 6 global collaborators. Sample metadata almost always included a de-identified subject ID, COVID-19 status, age in years and sex. Where HLA class I and class II types were available, the types were taken from metadata supplied by the sample provider, not from assay-based typing.

Regarding this clone: Its antigen is not yet known. No much larger clone exists at a distance of one base, and base qualities are not known.

TCRbeta CDR3 regions were amplified from genomic DNA by means of the immunoSEQ Assay, a bias-controlled multiplex PCR. In the original analysis: The number of nucleated cells in each sample was estimated by amplification of reference gene primers within the assay. Sequence reads were collapsed and filtered to measure the absolute abundance of every unique TCRbeta CDR3 rearrangement. For each sample, productive Simpson clonality was calculated by taking the square root of Simpson's diversity index across productive rearrangements. Here the immuneACCESS table is served through TCRdb, limited to in-frame sequences with V and J called. Missing clones are a known gap in these copies; in checked studies unresolved V genes cover under half, and the rest lacks a known reason. From that table come the V and J calls and clone size; the DNA was used to work out D and trimming. For this sample there are hundreds of thousands of clones; approximately 91% appear just once. The ten largest clones represent around 0.8% of the sample.

The paper as a whole reports these results and caveats: The amount of clinical and demographic metadata varied by source and participant and was provided uncurated.

Collaborating institutions collected whole blood in K2EDTA tubes following their own protocols. For TCRbeta analysis, collaborators shipped samples in one of three forms: frozen whole blood, isolated PBMCs, or DNA extracted from either of those sample types. The germline V gene encodes CDR1 MNHNS and CDR2 SASEGT. The junction shows trimming of 2 bases on V and 7 bases on J, and the gene matches do not reach 7 bases of it. The CDR3 runs 16 residues from the cysteine to the phenylalanine. The only DNA kept is the CDR3, 48 bases in frame from the first base. The sequence is built from TRBV6-1 and TRBJ1-6; 8 central nucleotides agree with TRBD1. Sequencing was done on a sample of peripheral blood. This TCR derives from a woman in her 30s with acute or convalescent COVID-19. The DNA reads TGTGCCAGCAGTGAAAAGTCAGGGGGCTTCAATTCACCCCTCCACTTT. It codes for CASSEKSGGFNSPLHF.